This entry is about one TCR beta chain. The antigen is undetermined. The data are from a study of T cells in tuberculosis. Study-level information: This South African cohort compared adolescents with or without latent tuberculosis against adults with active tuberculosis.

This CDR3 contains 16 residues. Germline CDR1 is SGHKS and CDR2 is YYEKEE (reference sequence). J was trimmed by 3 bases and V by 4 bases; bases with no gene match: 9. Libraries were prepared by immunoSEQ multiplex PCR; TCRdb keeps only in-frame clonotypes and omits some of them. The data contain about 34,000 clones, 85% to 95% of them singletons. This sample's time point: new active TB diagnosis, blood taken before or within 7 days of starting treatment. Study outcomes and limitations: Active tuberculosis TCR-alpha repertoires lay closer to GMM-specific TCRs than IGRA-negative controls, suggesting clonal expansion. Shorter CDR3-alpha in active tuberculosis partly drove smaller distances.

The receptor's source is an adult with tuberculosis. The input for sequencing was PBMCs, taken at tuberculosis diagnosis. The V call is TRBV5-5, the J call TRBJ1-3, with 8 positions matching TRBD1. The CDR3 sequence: CASSTADRVIGNTIYF. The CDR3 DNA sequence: TGTGCCAGCAGCACCGCGGACAGGGTGATTGGAAACACCATATATTTT.